This T cell receptor beta chain originates from a study of blood T cell repertoires in COVID-19. Libraries were prepared by immunoSEQ multiplex PCR; TCRdb keeps only in-frame clonotypes and omits some of them. The repertoire holds some 330,000 clones, with 87% as singletons. The V gene lost 1 base and the J gene lost 3 bases, with 16 bases spanning the gap. CDR3 size: 16 residues. Germline V gene lookup returns CDR1 SGHVS and CDR2 FQNEAQ. The source material was PBMCs or T cells enriched from blood (not recorded which). The source is a man aged 35-49 years in a cohort exposed to, infected with or recovered from COVID-19 (not recorded which). V gene TRBV7-8 combines with J gene TRBJ2-7; D perhaps matches TRBD2 (6 bases). This chain's CDR3 is CASSLVSGRAFYEQYF. CDR3 in DNA: TGTGCCAGCAGCTTAGTCAGCGGGCGGGCCTTCTACGAGCAGTACTTC.